This TCR beta chain was captured in a study of synovial regulatory T cells in juvenile arthritis. For this clone: Its antigen is not known.

The repertoire was sequenced with immunoSEQ multiplex PCR; TCRdb's copy has only in-frame clones and lacks some. The repertoire table contains about 9,900 clones. HLA-DR+ Treg cells made up the iaTreg subset. Eleven-patient cohort: around eleven active juvenile idiopathic arthritis patients, 3 polyarticular, 8 oligoarticular. General study findings and limits: TCR diversity was lower in inflammation-associated blood Treg cells than in other blood Treg cells. Synovial Tregs shared more CDR3 sequences with iaTregs than other blood Tregs. Synovial Teff and blood CPL repertoires partially overlapped with iaTreg TCR repertoires, which were largely patient-private.

CDR3 length: 16 residues. No coding sequence is recorded. Per the germline V gene, CDR1 is LGHNA and CDR2 is YSLEER. The rearrangement uses TRBV4-3 and TRBJ2-7; TCRdb indicates TRBD1, and absent DNA this call remains unverified. Sequenced sample: Treg cells from blood. Specified subset: HLA-DR+ inflammation-associated blood Treg cells. This clonotype originated in a donor aged 2-30 years with juvenile idiopathic arthritis. The CDR3 is CASSQSFHGGIYEQYF.